Included here is one T cell receptor (beta chain) sequence, with context. The antigen remains undetermined. Gene names denote mouse genes. The CDR3 end is not reached by the read, which stops 1 residue before it; the germline J gene fills it in. V lost 1 base, J lost 1 base, and 9 bases lay in between. This CDR3 has 15 amino acids. The germline CDR1 and CDR2 sequences are MNHDT and YYDKIL. This entry belongs to a study of tissue T cells after allogeneic stem cell transplantation. Study-wide findings and caveats: In patients and mice, blood and spleen missed much of tissue repertoire. Anatomically similar tissues had similar TCR repertoires within each patient. Motif-based clustering found tissue-specific repertoire signatures shared across patients, though few clones were shared.

CDR3 sequences, V/J genes, frequencies and template counts came from survey-depth TCRbeta sequencing. The method was immunoSEQ multiplex PCR; TCRdb's version includes in-frame clones alone and lacks a portion of them. The table lists some 47,000 clones, around 70% of them singletons, with about 0.55% in the top ten. Specimen: sorted cells pooled from one or two spleens. The receptor was isolated from a pool of C57BL/6 mice in good health. The chain has TRBV17 and TRBJ2-4, with D perhaps TRBD1 (6 bases). Partial CDR3 DNA: TGTGCTAGCAGTAGAGGCAGGGGCCGTCAAAACACCTTGTAC. Protein sequence: CASSRGRGRQNTLY. The entire CDR3 reads CASSRGRGRQNTLYF.